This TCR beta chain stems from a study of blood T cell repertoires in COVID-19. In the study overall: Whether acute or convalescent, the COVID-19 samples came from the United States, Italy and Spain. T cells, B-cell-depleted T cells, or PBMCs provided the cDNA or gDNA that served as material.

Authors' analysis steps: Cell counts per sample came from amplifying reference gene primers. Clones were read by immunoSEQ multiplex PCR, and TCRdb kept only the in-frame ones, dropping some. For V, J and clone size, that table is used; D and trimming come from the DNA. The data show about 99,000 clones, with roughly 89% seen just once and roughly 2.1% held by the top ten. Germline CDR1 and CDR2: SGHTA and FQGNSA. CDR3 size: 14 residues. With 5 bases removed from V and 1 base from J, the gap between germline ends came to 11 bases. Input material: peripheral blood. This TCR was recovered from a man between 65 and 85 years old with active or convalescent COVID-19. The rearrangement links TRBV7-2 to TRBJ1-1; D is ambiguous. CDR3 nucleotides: TGTGCCAGCAGCCAGGAGGGTGGGAACACTGAAGCTTTCTTT. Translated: CASSQEGGNTEAFF. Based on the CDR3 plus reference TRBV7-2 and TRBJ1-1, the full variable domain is GAGVSQSPSNKVTEKGKDVELRCDPISGHTALYWYRQSLGQGLEFLIYFQGNSAPDKSGLPSDRFSAERTGGSVSTLTIQRTQQEDSAVYLCASSQEGGNTEAFFGQGTRLTVV.